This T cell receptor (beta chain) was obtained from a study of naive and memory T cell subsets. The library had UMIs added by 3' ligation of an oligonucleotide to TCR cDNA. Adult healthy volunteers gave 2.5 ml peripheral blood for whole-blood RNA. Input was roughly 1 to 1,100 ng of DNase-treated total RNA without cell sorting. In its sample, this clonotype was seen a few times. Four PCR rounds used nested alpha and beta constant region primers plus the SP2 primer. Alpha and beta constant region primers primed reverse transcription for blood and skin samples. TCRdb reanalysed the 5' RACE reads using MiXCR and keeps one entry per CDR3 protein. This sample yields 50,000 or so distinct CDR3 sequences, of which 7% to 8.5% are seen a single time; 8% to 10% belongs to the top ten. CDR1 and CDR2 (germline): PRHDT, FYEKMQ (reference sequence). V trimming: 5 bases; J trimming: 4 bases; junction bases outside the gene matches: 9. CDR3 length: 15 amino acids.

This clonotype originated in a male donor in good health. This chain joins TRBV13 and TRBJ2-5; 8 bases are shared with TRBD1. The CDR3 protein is CASSQRTGLGETQYF. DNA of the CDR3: TGTGCCAGCAGCCAAAGGACAGGGTTGGGAGAGACCCAGTACTTC.